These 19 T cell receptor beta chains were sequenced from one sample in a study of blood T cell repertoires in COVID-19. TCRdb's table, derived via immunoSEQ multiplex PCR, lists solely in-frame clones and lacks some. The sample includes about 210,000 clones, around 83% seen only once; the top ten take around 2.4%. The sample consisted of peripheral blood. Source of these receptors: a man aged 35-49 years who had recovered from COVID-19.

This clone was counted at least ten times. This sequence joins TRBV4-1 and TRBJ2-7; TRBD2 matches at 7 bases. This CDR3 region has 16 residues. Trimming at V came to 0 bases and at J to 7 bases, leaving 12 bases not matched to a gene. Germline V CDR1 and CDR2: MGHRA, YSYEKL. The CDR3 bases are TGCGCCAGCAGCCAAGAAGCGGGACTACTTATGGGGGAGCAGTACTTC. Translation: CASSQEAGLLMGEQYF.

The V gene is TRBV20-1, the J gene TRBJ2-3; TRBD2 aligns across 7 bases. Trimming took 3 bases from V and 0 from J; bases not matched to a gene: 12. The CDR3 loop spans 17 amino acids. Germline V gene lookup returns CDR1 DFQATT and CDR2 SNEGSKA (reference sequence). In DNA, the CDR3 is TGCAGTGCTAGTGATTCCGACCGGGGGGTTAGCACAGATACGCAGTATTTT. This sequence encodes CSASDSDRGVSTDTQYF.

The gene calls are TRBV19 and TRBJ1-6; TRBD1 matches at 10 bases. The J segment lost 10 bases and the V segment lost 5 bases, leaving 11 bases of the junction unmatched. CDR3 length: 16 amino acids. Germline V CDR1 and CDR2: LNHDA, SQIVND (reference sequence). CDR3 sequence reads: CASSSPPGTGVSPLHF. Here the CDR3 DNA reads TGTGCCAGTAGTTCCCCCCCCGGGACAGGGGTCTCACCCCTCCACTTT. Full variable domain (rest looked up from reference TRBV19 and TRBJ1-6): DGGITQSPKYLFRKEGQNVTLSCEQNLNHDAMYWYRQDPGQGLRLIYYSQIVNDFQKGDIAEGYSVSREKKESFPLTVTSAQKNPTAFYLCASSSPPGTGVSPLHFGNGTRLTVT.

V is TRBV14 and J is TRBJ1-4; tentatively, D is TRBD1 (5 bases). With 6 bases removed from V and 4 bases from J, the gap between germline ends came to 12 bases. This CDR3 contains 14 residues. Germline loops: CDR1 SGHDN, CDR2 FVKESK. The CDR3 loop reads CASSSGTFNEKLFF. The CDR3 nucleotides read TGTGCCAGCAGTTCCGGGACTTTTAATGAAAAACTGTTTTTT.

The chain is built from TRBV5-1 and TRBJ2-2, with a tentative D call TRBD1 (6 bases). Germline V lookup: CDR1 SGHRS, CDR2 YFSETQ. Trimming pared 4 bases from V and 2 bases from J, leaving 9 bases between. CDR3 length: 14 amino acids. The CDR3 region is CASSLGHNTGELFF. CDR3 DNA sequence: TGCGCCAGCAGCCTGGGACACAACACCGGGGAGCTGTTTTTT.

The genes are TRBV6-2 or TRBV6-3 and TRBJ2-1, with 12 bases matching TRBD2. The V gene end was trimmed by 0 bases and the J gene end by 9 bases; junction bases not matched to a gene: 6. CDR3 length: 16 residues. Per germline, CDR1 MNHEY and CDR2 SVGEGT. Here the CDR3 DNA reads TGTGCCAGCAGTTACTCGGCTAGCGGGAGGGCCACTGAGCAGTTCTTC. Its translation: CASSYSASGRATEQFF.

CDR3 residues: CASSLASVNTEAFF. The CDR3 DNA sequence: TGCGCCAGCAGCTTGGCGTCAGTGAACACTGAAGCTTTCTTT. The gene calls are TRBV5-1 and TRBJ1-1; unclear D gene. Trimming stripped 0 bases from V and 0 bases from J, with 6 bases between. Germline V lookup: CDR1 SGHRS, CDR2 YFSETQ. The CDR3 has 14 residues.

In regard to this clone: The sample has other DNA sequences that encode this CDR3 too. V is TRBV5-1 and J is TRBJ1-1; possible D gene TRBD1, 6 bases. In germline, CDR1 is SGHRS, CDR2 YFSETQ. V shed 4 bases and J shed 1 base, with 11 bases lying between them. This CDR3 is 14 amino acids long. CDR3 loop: CASSLDRPNTEAFF. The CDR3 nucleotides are TGCGCCAGCAGCCTTGACAGGCCGAACACTGAAGCTTTCTTT.

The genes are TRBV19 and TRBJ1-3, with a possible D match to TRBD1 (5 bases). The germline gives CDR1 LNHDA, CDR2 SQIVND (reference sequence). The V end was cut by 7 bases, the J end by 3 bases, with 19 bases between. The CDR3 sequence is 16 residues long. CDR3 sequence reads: CASMYPAGLFGNTIYF. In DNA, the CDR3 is TGTGCCAGTATGTATCCGGCAGGGCTTTTTGGAAACACCATATATTTT.

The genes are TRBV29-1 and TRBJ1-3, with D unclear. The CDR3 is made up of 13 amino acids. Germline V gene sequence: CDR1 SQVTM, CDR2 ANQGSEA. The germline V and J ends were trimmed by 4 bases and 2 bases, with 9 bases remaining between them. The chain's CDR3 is CSVVVSTGNTIYF. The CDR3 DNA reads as TGCAGCGTTGTAGTGTCAACTGGAAACACCATATATTTT.

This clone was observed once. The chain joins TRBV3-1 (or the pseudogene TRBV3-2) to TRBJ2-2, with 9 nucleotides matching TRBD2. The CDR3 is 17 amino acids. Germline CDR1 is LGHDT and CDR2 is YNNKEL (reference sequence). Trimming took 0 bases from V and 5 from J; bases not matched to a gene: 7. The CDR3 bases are TGTGCCAGCAGCCAAGATTCAGGACTAGCGTCTACCGGGGAGCTGTTTTTT. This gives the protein CASSQDSGLASTGELFF.

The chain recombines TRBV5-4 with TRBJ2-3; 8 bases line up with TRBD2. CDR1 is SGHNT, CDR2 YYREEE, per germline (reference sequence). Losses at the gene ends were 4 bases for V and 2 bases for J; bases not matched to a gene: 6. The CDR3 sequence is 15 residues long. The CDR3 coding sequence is TGTGCCAGCAGCCTGCATAGCGGGGACACAGATACGCAGTATTTT. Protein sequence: CASSLHSGDTDTQYF. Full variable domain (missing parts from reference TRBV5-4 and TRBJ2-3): ETGVTQSPTHLIKTRGQQVTLRCSSQSGHNTVSWYQQALGQGPQFIFQYYREEENGRGNFPPRFSGLQFPNYSSELNVNALELDDSALYLCASSLHSGDTDTQYFGPGTRLTVL.

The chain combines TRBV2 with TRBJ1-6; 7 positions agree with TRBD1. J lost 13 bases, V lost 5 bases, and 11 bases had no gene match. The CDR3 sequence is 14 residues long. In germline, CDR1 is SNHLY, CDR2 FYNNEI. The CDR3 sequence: CASSRDSLTFPLHF. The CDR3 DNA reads TGTGCCAGCAGTAGGGACAGCCTTACCTTCCCCCTCCACTTT. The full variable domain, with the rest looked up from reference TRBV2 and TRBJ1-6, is EPEVTQTPSHQVTQMGQEVILRCVPISNHLYFYWYRQILGQKVEFLVSFYNNEISEKSEIFDDQFSVERPDGSNFTLKIRSTKLEDSAMYFCASSRDSLTFPLHFGNGTRLTVT.

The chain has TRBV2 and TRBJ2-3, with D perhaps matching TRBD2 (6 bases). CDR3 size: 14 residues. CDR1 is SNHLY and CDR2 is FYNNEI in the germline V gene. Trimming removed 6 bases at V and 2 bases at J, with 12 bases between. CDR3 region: CASSGGVNTDTQYF. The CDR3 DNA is TGTGCCAGCAGCGGAGGGGTCAACACAGATACGCAGTATTTT.

The CDR3, as DNA: TGTGCCAGCAGCGGTGAGAAGCTAGAGACCCAGTACTTC. Translation: CASSGEKLETQYF. The chain couples TRBV7-7 to TRBJ2-5; D call uncertain. The CDR3 is 13 residues long. Trimming pared 5 bases from V and 4 bases from J, leaving 11 bases between. Germline values: CDR1 SSHAT, CDR2 FNYEAQ (reference sequence).

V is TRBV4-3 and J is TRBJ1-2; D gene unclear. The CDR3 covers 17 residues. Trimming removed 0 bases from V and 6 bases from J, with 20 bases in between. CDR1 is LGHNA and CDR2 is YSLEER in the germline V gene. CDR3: CASSQDLRAEGRDGYTF. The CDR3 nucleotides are TGCGCCAGCAGCCAAGATCTTCGGGCAGAAGGGAGGGATGGCTACACCTTC.

The CDR3 here is CASSLTWLGDYGYTF. The CDR3 nucleotides read TGTGCCAGTAGCCTAACCTGGTTGGGAGACTATGGCTACACCTTC. The chain links TRBV19 to TRBJ1-2, with unresolved D. The CDR3 is 15 amino acids. Germline V gene sequence: CDR1 LNHDA, CDR2 SQIVND (reference sequence). Trimming stripped 6 bases from V and 3 bases from J, with 17 bases between.

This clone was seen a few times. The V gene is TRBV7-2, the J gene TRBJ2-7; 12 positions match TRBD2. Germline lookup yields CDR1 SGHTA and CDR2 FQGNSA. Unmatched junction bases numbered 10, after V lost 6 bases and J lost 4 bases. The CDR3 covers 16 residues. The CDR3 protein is CASSQAGTSGYYEQYF. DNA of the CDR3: TGTGCCAGCAGTCAGGCCGGGACTAGCGGGTATTACGAGCAGTACTTC.

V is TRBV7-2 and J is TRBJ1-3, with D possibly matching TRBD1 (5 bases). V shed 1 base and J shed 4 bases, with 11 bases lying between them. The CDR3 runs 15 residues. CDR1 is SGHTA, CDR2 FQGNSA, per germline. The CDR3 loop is CASSLEGLAGNTIYF. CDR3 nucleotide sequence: TGTGCCAGCAGCTTAGAGGGGTTAGCCGGAAACACCATATATTTT.